A selection of T cell receptor beta chains follows, all from one sample in a study of PD-1 blockade in classical Hodgkin lymphoma. Clones were sequenced by immunoSEQ multiplex PCR, and TCRdb holds only the in-frame ones, with some missing. The sample has tens of thousands of clones, less than 80% seen once; the top ten hold 3.3%. The sample here was peripheral blood mononuclear cells (PBMCs), taken before the second cycle of nivolumab. All receptors come from a human donor with classical Hodgkin lymphoma. CDR3s include the opening cysteine and the closing phenylalanine or tryptophan. D genes are given only for firm matches. Size is stated for part of the rows, as once, few or many counts, or as a class when the clone is expanded.

cdr3_nt	cdr3_aa	j_call	clone_size	d_call	v_call
TGTGCCAGTAGTACCCGGACTAGCGGGGGGGTAGTTATGGCCAACCATGAGCAGTTCTTC	CASSTRTSGGVVMANHEQFF	TRBJ2-1	NA	TRBD2	TRBV19
TGTGCCAGCAGCCTCCCGGCAGCCCAACATGAGGATTTT	CASSLPAAQHEDF	TRBJ2-3	NA	NA	TRBV5-4
TGCGCCAGCAGCTCCGACACCGTCTCTAATGAAAAACTGTTTTTT	CASSSDTVSNEKLFF	TRBJ1-4	NA	NA	TRBV5-1
TGTGCCAGCTCCGGACAGGTAAACCCCTACGAGCAGTACTTC	CASSGQVNPYEQYF	TRBJ2-7	NA	TRBD1	TRBV7-9
TGTGCCAGCAGCCCTCCTCTCTCCTACGAGCAGTACTTC	CASSPPLSYEQYF	TRBJ2-7	NA	NA	TRBV7-9
TGCGCCAGCAGCCAAGGACAGAACATAGCCAAAAACATTCAGTACTTC	CASSQGQNIAKNIQYF	TRBJ2-4	NA	NA	TRBV4-3
TGTGCCAGCAGCAAAGAGGCACCCAGCGGGGGGACCCAAGAGACCCAGTACTTC	CASSKEAPSGGTQETQYF	TRBJ2-5	NA	NA	TRBV21-1
TGTGCCTGGAGTCAAGGACAGCCTAGGGGCGATGGCTACACCTTC	CAWSQGQPRGDGYTF	TRBJ1-2	NA	NA	TRBV30
TGTGCTAGCAGCTTATTAGCGGGGGGGCTAGATACGCAGTATTTT	CASSLLAGGLDTQYF	TRBJ2-3	NA	TRBD2	TRBV7-7
TGTGCCAGCAGTATTGACAGGGGGTGGTACAATGAGCAGTTCTTC	CASSIDRGWYNEQFF	TRBJ2-1	NA	TRBD1	TRBV5-4
TGCGCCAGCAGCTTGGGGAACACCGGGGAGCTGTTTTTT	CASSLGNTGELFF	TRBJ2-2	once	NA	TRBV5-1
TGTGCCAGCGGCCAGCAATACAATCAGCCCCAGCATTTT	CASGQQYNQPQHF	TRBJ1-5	NA	NA	TRBV27
TGTGCCAGCAGCCTAACTGGGGATACGCAGTATTTT	CASSLTGDTQYF	TRBJ2-3	once	NA	TRBV7-9
TGCAGCGTTACGGTCACTGAAGCTTTCTTT	CSVTVTEAFF	TRBJ1-1	large	NA	TRBV29-1
TGTGCCAGCAGCTCAATGGTTGGGGCCTACGAGCAGTACTTC	CASSSMVGAYEQYF	TRBJ2-7	NA	NA	TRBV11-2
TGTGCCAGCAGCTTTATCGGGACAGGGAGTTCGGAGACCCAGTACTTC	CASSFIGTGSSETQYF	TRBJ2-5	NA	TRBD1	TRBV7-9
TGTGCCAGCAGTCGACTGGGACAGGGGGGTTCGGAGCAGTTCTTC	CASSRLGQGGSEQFF	TRBJ2-1	NA	TRBD1	TRBV6-6
TGTGCCAGCAGCCGACTTGCGAATGAGCAGTTCTTC	CASSRLANEQFF	TRBJ2-1	NA	NA	TRBV11-2
TGTGCCAGCAGCTTAGTGGGGCCTTCCTACGAGCAGTACTTC	CASSLVGPSYEQYF	TRBJ2-7	NA	NA	TRBV5-5
TGTGCCAGCAGTTACGATGCCCTCACTGAAGCTTTCTTT	CASSYDALTEAFF	TRBJ1-1	once	NA	TRBV6-5
TGTGCCATCAGTAACACAGGGGGCGCATCACCCCTCCACTTT	CAISNTGGASPLHF	TRBJ1-6	few	TRBD1	TRBV10-3
TGTGCCAGCAGCCCGACTAGCGGGGTTGCGTGGGGAGGTGAGCAGTTCTTC	CASSPTSGVAWGGEQFF	TRBJ2-1	NA	TRBD2	TRBV27
TGTGCCAGCAGCCCACCCAGCGGGGGAGACACAGATACGCAGTATTTT	CASSPPSGGDTDTQYF	TRBJ2-3	NA	TRBD2	TRBV7-9
TGCGCCAGCAGCCAAGCCCGCGGGGAGAATCAGCCCCAGCATTTT	CASSQARGENQPQHF	TRBJ1-5	NA	NA	TRBV4-1
TGCGCCAGCAGCCCGCCCACAGGGAACACTGAAGCTTTCTTT	CASSPPTGNTEAFF	TRBJ1-1	NA	NA	TRBV5-1
TGTGCCAGCAGCCAACCCACCGGGGAGCTGTTTTTT	CASSQPTGELFF	TRBJ2-2	NA	NA	TRBV4-2
TGTGCTAGCAGCTTAGCCCCGTGGGGAGAGACCCAGTACTTC	CASSLAPWGETQYF	TRBJ2-5	NA	NA	TRBV7-7
TGTGCCAGCAGCTTAGATGGCGGAAACAATGAGCAGTTCTTC	CASSLDGGNNEQFF	TRBJ2-1	few	NA	TRBV7-2
TGTGCCAGCACCATTCGGGCGGGGAGAAACACCATATATTTT	CASTIRAGRNTIYF	TRBJ1-3	NA	NA	TRBV6-6
TGTGCCAGCAGTGAATGGTACGGTGAAAAACTGTTTTTT	CASSEWYGEKLFF	TRBJ1-4	NA	NA	TRBV6-1
TGTGCCAGTAGTATCGCCCTTAGGGGCAGCTCGGGCAATCAGCCCCAGCATTTT	CASSIALRGSSGNQPQHF	TRBJ1-5	NA	NA	TRBV19
TGTGCCAGCAGCTCTGACGGAAAAAGCACAGATACGCAGTATTTT	CASSSDGKSTDTQYF	TRBJ2-3	NA	NA	TRBV11-2
TGTGCCAGCTCACCGGGATACGTCGAAGGGACAGGTTGGGGGAACACTGAAGCTTTCTTT	CASSPGYVEGTGWGNTEAFF	TRBJ1-1	few	TRBD1	TRBV18
TGCGCCAGCAGCCTCACAGAAATCTATAATTCACCCCTCCACTTT	CASSLTEIYNSPLHF	TRBJ1-6	NA	NA	TRBV4-1
TGCGCCAGCAGGGGCGGGGCGATTCAGCCCCAGCATTTT	CASRGGAIQPQHF	TRBJ1-5	NA	NA	TRBV10-2
TGTGCCAGCAGCTTAGGGGATTCTAGCACAGATACGCAGTATTTT	CASSLGDSSTDTQYF	TRBJ2-3	few	NA	TRBV7-9
TGCGCCAGCAACAAGGACCCAGGGAGCAATCAGCCCCAGCATTTT	CASNKDPGSNQPQHF	TRBJ1-5	NA	NA	TRBV4-1
TGTGCCAGCAGTTGGGGACAGGGATATAATTCACCCCTCCACTTT	CASSWGQGYNSPLHF	TRBJ1-6	NA	TRBD1	TRBV6-6
TGTGCCAGCAGCCACTCATCTACGGGGCAAGAGACCCAGTACTTC	CASSHSSTGQETQYF	TRBJ2-5	NA	NA	TRBV5-4
TGTGCCAGCAGCGTAGGGGTCTCTAACTATGGCTACACCTTC	CASSVGVSNYGYTF	TRBJ1-2	few	NA	TRBV9
TGTGCCAGCAGCTCAGGGGAAATAGGCCCTCAGCAGTTCTTC	CASSSGEIGPQQFF	TRBJ2-1	NA	NA	TRBV11-2
TGTGCCAGCAGTTACCTCTACCGGGACAGGGGACCAGATACGCAGTATTTT	CASSYLYRDRGPDTQYF	TRBJ2-3	NA	TRBD1	TRBV27
TGTGCCAGCGGGATCGGGAGGGCCCAAGTCTCCTACAATGAGCAGTTCTTC	CASGIGRAQVSYNEQFF	TRBJ2-1	once	TRBD2	TRBV27
TGTGCCAGCAGCCTCAATTGGTGGGAAAAACTGTTTTTT	CASSLNWWEKLFF	TRBJ1-4	few	NA	TRBV14
TGTGCCAGCAGCTCTTCCTACGAGCAGTACTTC	CASSSSYEQYF	TRBJ2-7	NA	NA	TRBV5-6
TGTGCCAGCAGCTTAGCGGGGGCCCCCACCGGGGAGCTGTTTTTT	CASSLAGAPTGELFF	TRBJ2-2	NA	NA	TRBV7-9
TGTGCCAGCATAGACCCGACAGGGGCCCACGAGCAGTACTTC	CASIDPTGAHEQYF	TRBJ2-7	few	TRBD1	TRBV6-1
TGTGCCAGCAGTTCCGGGTATCTGAACACTGAAGCTTTCTTT	CASSSGYLNTEAFF	TRBJ1-1	NA	NA	TRBV27
TGTGCCAGCAGTTTAGGGGGCGCGAACACCGGGGAGCTGTTTTTT	CASSLGGANTGELFF	TRBJ2-2	NA	NA	TRBV28
TGTGCCAGCAGTTCCGGCCGCTTAGCGGGGGGGGACTACAATGAGCAGTTCTTC	CASSSGRLAGGDYNEQFF	TRBJ2-1	NA	TRBD2	TRBV28
TGTGCCAGCAGCGGGGGCTCCTACAATGAGCAGTTCTTC	CASSGGSYNEQFF	TRBJ2-1	NA	NA	TRBV9
TGTGCCAGCAGCTTCCCCCTGTTTCCAGGGAGGGGGTTGGGGGAGCAGTACTTC	CASSFPLFPGRGLGEQYF	TRBJ2-7	NA	NA	TRBV7-2
TGTGCCAGCAGCCAGGGAATCGCCTACGAGCAGTACTTC	CASSQGIAYEQYF	TRBJ2-7	NA	NA	TRBV7-9
TGTGCCAGCAGCTTAGATGGCAATCAGCCCCAGCATTTT	CASSLDGNQPQHF	TRBJ1-5	medium-sized	NA	TRBV7-2
TGTGCCAGCAGCCTCCAACCGGGACAGAACACCGGGGAGCTGTTTTTT	CASSLQPGQNTGELFF	TRBJ2-2	NA	NA	TRBV9